Below, one TCR beta chain is given with its context. The antigen remains unidentified. The ends were cut back, 6 bases at V and 1 base at J, with 16 bases in the middle. This CDR3 has 15 residues. The germline gives CDR1 DFQATT, CDR2 SNEGSKA (reference sequence). The data stem from a study of T cells after yellow fever vaccination. Study overall: Any fraction with a low cell number was prepared using SMART-Seq v4 Ultra Low Input.

Conversion of TCR transcripts into cDNA relied on 5'RACE template switching, which added a universal primer site and UMIs. TCRdb re-derived calls from the 5' RACE reads in MiXCR, one entry per CDR3 protein. This sample has 300,000 to 400,000 distinct CDR3 sequences, with 4% found just once. Study observations and caveats: Peak timing came faster in the weaker secondary response, day 5 versus 15. At around 96% for CD4 and approximately 88% for CD8, most primary-vaccination clones showed up again after the booster.

Sequencing used PBMCs, obtained 5 days after the yellow fever booster vaccination. The receptor comes from a man between 18 and 29 years old who received the YFV17D yellow fever vaccine. V and J are TRBV20-1 and TRBJ1-5; D remains unclear. CDR3: CSAGLGGGSNQPQHF. DNA of the CDR3: TGCAGTGCCGGCCTGGGAGGAGGGAGCAATCAGCCCCAGCATTTT.